This T cell receptor beta chain emerged from a study of CD8+ T cells in alopecia areata. Treatment in this sample: oral pan-JAK inhibitor, 5-10 mg twice daily. V lost 7 bases to trimming and J lost 3 bases, with 12 bases between them. The CDR3 covers 12 residues. Germline V gene lookup returns CDR1 SQVTM and CDR2 ANQGSEA. Extraction and reverse transcription of RNA yielded cDNA as the sequencing template. The repertoire was sequenced with immunoSEQ multiplex PCR; TCRdb's copy has only in-frame clones and lacks some. The sample carries 100,000 to 150,000 clones, roughly 63% recorded once. The receptor's source is a human donor with alopecia areata. The chain links TRBV29-1 to TRBJ1-1; D is uncertain. The sample consisted of CD8+ T cells sorted from blood, taken at week 4, from a patient treated with tofacitinib. This chain's CDR3 is CSATSGYTEAFF. Here the CDR3 DNA reads TGCAGCGCTACTTCGGGATACACTGAAGCTTTCTTT.